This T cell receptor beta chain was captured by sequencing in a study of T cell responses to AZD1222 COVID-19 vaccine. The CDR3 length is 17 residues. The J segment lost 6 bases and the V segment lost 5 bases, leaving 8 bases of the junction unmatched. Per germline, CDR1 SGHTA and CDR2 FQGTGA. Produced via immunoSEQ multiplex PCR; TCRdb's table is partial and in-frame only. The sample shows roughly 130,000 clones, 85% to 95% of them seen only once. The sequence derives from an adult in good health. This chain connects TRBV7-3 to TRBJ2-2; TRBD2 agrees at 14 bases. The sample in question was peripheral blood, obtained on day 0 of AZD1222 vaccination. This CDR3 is CASSHGTSGRYAGELFF. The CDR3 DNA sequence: TGTGCCAGCAGCCACGGGACTAGCGGGAGATATGCCGGGGAGCTGTTTTTT.